This TCR beta chain was retrieved from a study of immune cell composition in non-small cell lung cancer. This clone appeared once. Its matching antigen is unknown. This CDR3 is 16 amino acids long. Germline CDR1 SEHNR, CDR2 FQNEAQ (reference sequence). Trimming took off 1 base at V and 10 bases at J, with 22 bases between the two ends. Clones were sequenced by immunoSEQ multiplex PCR, and TCRdb holds only the in-frame ones, with some missing. The sample has over 2,000 clones; about 80% are singletons. DNA was extracted from unsorted cell suspensions stored frozen. Study-level points and caveats: Tumour-associated clones >0.5% occurred in approximately 34% of adenocarcinomas, roughly four fifths of squamous. Smoking pack-years did not significantly correlate with tumour TCR-beta clonality. Squamous lung tumours showed higher top 10 clone scores and clonality than adenocarcinomas.

Sample: lung tumor tissue. The source is a human donor with non-small cell lung cancer. This chain uses TRBV7-9 with TRBJ1-1; D is unclear. The CDR3 loop reads CASSLVTHAGISRAFF. The DNA of the CDR3 is TGTGCCAGCAGCTTAGTGACCCATGCGGGGATTTCTCGAGCTTTCTTT.